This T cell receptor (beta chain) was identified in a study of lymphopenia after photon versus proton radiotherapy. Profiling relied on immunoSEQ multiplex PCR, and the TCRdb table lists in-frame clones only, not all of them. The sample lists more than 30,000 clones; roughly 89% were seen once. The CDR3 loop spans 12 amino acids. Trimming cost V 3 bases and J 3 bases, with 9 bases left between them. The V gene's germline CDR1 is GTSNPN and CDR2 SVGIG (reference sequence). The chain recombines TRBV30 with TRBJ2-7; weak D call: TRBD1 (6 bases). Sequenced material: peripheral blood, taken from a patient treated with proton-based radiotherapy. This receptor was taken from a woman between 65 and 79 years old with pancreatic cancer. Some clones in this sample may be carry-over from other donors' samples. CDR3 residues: CAWREDSYEQYF. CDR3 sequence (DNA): TGTGCCTGGAGGGAGGACAGCTACGAGCAGTACTTC.